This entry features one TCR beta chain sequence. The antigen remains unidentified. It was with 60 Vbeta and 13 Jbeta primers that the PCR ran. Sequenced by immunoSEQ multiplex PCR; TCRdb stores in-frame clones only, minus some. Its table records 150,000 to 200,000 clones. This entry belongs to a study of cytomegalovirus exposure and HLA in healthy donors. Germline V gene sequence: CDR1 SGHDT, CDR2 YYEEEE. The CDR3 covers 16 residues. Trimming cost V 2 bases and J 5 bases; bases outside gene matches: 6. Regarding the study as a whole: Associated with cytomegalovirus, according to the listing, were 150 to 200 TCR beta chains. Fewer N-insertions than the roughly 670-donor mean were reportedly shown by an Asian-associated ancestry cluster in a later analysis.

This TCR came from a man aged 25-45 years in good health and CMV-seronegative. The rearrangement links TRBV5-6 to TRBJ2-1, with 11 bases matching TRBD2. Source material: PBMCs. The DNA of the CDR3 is TGTGCCAGCAGCTTCCCTACTAGCGGGAGCAACAATGAGCAGTTCTTC. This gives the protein CASSFPTSGSNNEQFF.